This T cell receptor beta chain originates from a study of post-analysis software for immune sequencing data. Study-wide context: Recorded disease courses covered relapsing-remitting, secondary progressive and progressive-relapsing multiple sclerosis. Some patients had no subtype annotation.

This clonotype was picked up a small number of times. Its antigen remains unidentified. Included in the TCR beta cDNA libraries were unique molecular identifiers. Roughly 500,000 cDNA molecules came from around 1 to 10 million T cells. TCRdb re-called the PCR reads through MiXCR, storing one row per CDR3 protein. The sample has about 770,000 distinct CDR3 sequences, around 46% seen once. General study points: TRBV5-6, TRBV5-1 and TRBV20-1 were among four or five TRBV segments more frequent in patients than controls. Batch-mates among the samples co-clustered strongly by F measure.

This CDR3 region has 15 residues. The V gene lost 7 bases and the J gene lost 5 bases, with 18 bases spanning the gap. The rearrangement links TRBV12-3 or TRBV12-4 to TRBJ2-1; D is possibly TRBD1 (6 bases). This receptor was identified in a girl aged 5-17 years with multiple sclerosis. The specimen sequenced was blood. This CDR3 reads CASKGTKGSDNEQFF. The CDR3 DNA reads as TGTGCCAGCAAGGGGACAAAGGGGTCGGACAATGAGCAGTTCTTC.